Listed here is a single TCR beta chain. Its antigen is undetermined. This record comes from a study of OX40 agonist ivuxolimab in advanced cancers. The wider study: An agonistic human IgG2 monoclonal antibody against OX40 (CD134) was given. Study results and caveats: Expanded clones were, on average, more numerous in CD8+ T cells than in CD4+. People who partly responded at 0.1-3.0 mg/kg had some of the least clonal expansion seen.

Some clones are missing from TCRdb's copy, which holds only in-frame ones; the method was immunoSEQ multiplex PCR. The data hold tens of thousands of clones, with around 86% observed a single time. The CDR3 is 14 residues long. Trimming stripped 2 bases from V and 2 bases from J, with 10 bases between. Germline V CDR1 and CDR2: SGHDT, YYEEEE. The V and J genes are TRBV5-6 and TRBJ2-5; tentative D call: TRBD1 (6 bases). The clonotype comes from an adult with an advanced solid tumor such as melanoma, head and neck, liver or kidney cancer. The sequencing here drew on CD4+ or CD8+ T cells sorted from blood, taken in a trial of the OX40 agonist ivuxolimab. The CDR3 DNA sequence: TGTGCCAGCAGCTTACAGGGCGAACAAGAGACCCAGTACTTC. Its protein is CASSLQGEQETQYF.